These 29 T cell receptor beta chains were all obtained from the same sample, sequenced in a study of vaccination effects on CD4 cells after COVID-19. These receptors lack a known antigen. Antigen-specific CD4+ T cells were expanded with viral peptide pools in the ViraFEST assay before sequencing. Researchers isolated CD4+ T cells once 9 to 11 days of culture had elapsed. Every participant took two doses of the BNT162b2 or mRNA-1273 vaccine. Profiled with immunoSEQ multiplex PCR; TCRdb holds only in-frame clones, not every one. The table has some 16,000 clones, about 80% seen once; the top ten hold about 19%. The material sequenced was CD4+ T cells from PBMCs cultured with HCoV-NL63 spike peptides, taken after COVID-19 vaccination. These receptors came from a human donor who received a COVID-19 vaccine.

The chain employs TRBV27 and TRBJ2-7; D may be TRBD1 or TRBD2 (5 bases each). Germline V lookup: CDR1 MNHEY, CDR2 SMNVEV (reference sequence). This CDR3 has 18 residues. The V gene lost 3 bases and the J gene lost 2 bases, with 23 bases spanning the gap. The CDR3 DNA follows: TGTGCCAGCAGTTTGGAAGGGTCGGCTAAGGGGACGGCCTACGAGCAGTACTTC. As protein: CASSLEGSAKGTAYEQYF.

The CDR3 loop is CASSTGGPSVNTEAFF. DNA for the CDR3: TGTGCCAGCTCGACAGGGGGCCCTTCCGTAAACACTGAAGCTTTCTTT. This chain joins TRBV18 and TRBJ1-1; 10 bases map to TRBD1. In germline, CDR1 is KGHSH, CDR2 LQKENI. The length of the CDR3 is 16 residues. The trim removed 6 bases at V and 2 bases at J, leaving 9 bases unmatched.

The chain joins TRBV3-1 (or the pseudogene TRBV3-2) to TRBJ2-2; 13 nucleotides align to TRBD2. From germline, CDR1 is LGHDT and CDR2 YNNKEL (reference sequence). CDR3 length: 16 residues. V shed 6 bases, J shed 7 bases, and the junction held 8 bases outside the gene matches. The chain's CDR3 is CASSPRLAGGFGELFF. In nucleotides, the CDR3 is TGTGCCAGCAGTCCCAGACTAGCGGGAGGATTCGGGGAGCTGTTTTTT.

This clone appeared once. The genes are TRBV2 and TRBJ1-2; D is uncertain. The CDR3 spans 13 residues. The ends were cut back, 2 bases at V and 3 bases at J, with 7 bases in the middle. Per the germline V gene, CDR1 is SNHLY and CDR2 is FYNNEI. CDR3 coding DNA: TGTGCCAGCAGTGAACTAGAGTACTATGGCTACACCTTC. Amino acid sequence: CASSELEYYGYTF.

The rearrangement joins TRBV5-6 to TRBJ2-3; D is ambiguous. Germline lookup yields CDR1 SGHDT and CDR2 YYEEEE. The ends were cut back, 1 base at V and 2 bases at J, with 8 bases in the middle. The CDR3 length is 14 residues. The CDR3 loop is CASSLKRFTDTQYF. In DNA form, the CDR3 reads TGTGCCAGCAGCTTGAAAAGATTCACAGATACGCAGTATTTT.

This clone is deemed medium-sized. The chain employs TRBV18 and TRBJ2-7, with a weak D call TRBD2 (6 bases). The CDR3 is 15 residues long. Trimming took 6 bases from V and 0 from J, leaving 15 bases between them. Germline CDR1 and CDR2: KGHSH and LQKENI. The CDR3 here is CASSPRVGGSYEQYF. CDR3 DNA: TGTGCCAGCTCCCCTAGAGTCGGGGGCTCCTACGAGCAGTACTTC.

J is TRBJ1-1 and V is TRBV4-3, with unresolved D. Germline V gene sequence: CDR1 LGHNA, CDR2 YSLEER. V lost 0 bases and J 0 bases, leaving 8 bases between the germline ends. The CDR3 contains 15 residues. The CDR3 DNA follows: TGCGCCAGCAGCCAAGAAGGTCGACTGAACACTGAAGCTTTCTTT. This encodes CASSQEGRLNTEAFF.

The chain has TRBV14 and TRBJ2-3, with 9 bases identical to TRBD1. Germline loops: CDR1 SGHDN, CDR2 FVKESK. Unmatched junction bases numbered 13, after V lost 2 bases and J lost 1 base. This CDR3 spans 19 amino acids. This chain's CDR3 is CASSQRTFGGDRGTDTQYF. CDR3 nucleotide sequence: TGTGCCAGCAGCCAAAGAACCTTCGGCGGGGACAGGGGCACAGATACGCAGTATTTT.

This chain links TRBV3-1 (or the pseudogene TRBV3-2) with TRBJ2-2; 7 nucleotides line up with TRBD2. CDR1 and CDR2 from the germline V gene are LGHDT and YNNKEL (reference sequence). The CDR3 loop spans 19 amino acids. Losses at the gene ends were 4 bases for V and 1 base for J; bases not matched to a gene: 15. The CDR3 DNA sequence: TGTGCCAGCAGCCGACAGATAGGAGCGGGGCAACAGAACACCGGGGAGCTGTTTTTT. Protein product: CASSRQIGAGQQNTGELFF.

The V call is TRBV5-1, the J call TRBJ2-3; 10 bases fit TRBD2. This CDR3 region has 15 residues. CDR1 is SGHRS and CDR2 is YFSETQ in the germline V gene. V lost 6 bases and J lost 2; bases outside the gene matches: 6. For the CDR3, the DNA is TGCGCCAGCAAGAGAAGCGGGAGGGCCACAGATACGCAGTATTTT. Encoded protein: CASKRSGRATDTQYF.

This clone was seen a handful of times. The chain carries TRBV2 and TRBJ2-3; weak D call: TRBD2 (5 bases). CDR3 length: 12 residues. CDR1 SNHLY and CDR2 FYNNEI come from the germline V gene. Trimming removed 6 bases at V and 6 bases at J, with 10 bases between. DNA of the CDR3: TGTGCCAGCAGCCCACTAGAGGATACGCAGTATTTT. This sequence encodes CASSPLEDTQYF.

The CDR3 DNA reads as TGCAGTGCTAGAGATCTGGAGACCCAGTACTTC. Encoded protein: CSARDLETQYF. V usage is TRBV20-1 and J usage is TRBJ2-5; no reliable D call. Germline V gene sequence: CDR1 DFQATT, CDR2 SNEGSKA (reference sequence). Trimming pared 0 bases from V and 5 bases from J, leaving 4 bases between. This CDR3 comprises 11 residues.

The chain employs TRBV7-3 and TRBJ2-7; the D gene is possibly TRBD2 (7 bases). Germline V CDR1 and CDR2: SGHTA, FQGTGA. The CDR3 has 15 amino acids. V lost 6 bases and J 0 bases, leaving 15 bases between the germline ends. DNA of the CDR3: TGTGCCAGCAGTATCACCGGGGGGCTCTCCTACGAGCAGTACTTC. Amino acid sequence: CASSITGGLSYEQYF.

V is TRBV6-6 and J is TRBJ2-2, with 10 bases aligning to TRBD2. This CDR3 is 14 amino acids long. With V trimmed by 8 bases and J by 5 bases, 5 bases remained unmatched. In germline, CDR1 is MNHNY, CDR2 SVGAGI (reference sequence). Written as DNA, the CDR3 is TGTGCCAGCGGTCTAGCGGGAGTGACCGGGGAGCTGTTTTTT. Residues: CASGLAGVTGELFF.

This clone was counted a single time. The CDR3 region has the DNA TGTGCCAGCGTAGGGACAGGACTTCTCAATGAGCAGTTCTTC. It encodes CASVGTGLLNEQFF. This chain uses TRBV19 with TRBJ2-1, with 8 bases fitting TRBD1. The ends lost 9 bases at V and 6 bases at J; junction bases unmatched: 10. Per germline, CDR1 LNHDA and CDR2 SQIVND (reference sequence). The CDR3 consists of 14 residues.

The CDR3 sequence: CAISPDGRWGYTF. Here the CDR3 DNA reads TGTGCCATCAGCCCCGATGGGCGTTGGGGCTACACCTTC. The V call is TRBV10-3, the J call TRBJ1-2; no firm D call. This CDR3 has 13 residues. Germline loops: CDR1 ENHRY, CDR2 SYGVKD. Deletions cut 6 bases from V and 8 bases from J, with 16 bases between.

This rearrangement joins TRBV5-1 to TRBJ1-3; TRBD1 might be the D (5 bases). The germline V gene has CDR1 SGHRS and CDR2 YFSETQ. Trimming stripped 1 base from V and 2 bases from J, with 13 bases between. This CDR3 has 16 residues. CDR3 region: CASSLQGTYAGNTIYF. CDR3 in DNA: TGCGCCAGCAGCTTGCAGGGTACTTATGCTGGAAACACCATATATTTT.

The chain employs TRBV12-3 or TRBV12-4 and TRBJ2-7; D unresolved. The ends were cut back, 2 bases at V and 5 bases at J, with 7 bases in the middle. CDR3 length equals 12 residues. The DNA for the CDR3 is TGTGCCAGCAGTTTATGGGGTAACGAGCAGTACTTC. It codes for CASSLWGNEQYF.

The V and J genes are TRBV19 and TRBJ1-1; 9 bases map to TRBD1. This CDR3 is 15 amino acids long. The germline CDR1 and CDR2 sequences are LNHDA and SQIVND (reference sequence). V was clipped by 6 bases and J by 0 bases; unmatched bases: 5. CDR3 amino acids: CASSPRDRVNTEAFF. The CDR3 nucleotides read TGTGCCAGTAGCCCCCGGGACAGGGTGAACACTGAAGCTTTCTTT.

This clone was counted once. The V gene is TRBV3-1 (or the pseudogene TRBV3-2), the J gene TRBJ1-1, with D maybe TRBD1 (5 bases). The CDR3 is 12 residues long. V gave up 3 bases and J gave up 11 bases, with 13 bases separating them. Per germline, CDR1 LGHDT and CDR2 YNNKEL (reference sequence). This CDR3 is CASSQPTGGAFF. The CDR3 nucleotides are TGTGCCAGCAGCCAGCCCACAGGTGGGGCTTTCTTT.

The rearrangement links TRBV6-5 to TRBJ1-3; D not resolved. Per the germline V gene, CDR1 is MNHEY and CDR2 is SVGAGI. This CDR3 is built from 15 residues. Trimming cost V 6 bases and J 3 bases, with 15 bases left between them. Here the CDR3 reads CASRAVAVSGNTIYF. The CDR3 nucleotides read TGTGCCAGCAGGGCAGTAGCAGTCAGTGGAAACACCATATATTTT.

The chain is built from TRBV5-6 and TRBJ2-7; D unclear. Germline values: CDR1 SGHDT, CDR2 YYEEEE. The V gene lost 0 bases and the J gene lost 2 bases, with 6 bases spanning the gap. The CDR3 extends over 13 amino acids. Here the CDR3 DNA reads TGTGCCAGCAGCTTGGTCTCTACCTACGAGCAGTACTTC. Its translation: CASSLVSTYEQYF.

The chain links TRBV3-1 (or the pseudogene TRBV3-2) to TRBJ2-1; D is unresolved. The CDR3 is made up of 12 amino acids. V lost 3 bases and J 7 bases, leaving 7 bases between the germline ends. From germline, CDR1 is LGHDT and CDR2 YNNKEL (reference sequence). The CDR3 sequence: CASSQSQNEQFF. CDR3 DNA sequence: TGTGCCAGCAGCCAGTCCCAGAATGAGCAGTTCTTC.

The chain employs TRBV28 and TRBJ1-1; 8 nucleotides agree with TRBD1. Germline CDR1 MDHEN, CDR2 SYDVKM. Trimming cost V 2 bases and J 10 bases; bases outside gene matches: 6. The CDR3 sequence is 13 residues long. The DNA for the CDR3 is TGTGCCAGCAGTTTAGGACAGGGAAGATCAGCTTTCTTT. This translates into CASSLGQGRSAFF.

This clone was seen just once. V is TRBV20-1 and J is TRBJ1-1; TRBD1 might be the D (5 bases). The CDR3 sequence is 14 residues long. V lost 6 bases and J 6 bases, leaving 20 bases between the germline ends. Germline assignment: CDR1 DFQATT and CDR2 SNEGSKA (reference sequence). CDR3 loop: CSASATVRGAEAFF. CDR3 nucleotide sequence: TGCAGTGCCAGTGCGACAGTTCGAGGGGCTGAAGCTTTCTTT.

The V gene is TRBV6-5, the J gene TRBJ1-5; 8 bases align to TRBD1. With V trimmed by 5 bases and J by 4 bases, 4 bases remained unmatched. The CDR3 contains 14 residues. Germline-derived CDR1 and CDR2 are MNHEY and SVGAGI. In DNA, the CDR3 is TGTGCCAGCAGTCGGACAGGGTTAAATCAGCCCCAGCATTTT. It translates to CASSRTGLNQPQHF.

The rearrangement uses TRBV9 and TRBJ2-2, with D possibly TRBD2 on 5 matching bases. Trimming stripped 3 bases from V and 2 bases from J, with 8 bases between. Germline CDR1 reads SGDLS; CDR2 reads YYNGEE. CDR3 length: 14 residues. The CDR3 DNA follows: TGTGCCAGCAGCGGGACTTCAAACACCGGGGAGCTGTTTTTT. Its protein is CASSGTSNTGELFF.

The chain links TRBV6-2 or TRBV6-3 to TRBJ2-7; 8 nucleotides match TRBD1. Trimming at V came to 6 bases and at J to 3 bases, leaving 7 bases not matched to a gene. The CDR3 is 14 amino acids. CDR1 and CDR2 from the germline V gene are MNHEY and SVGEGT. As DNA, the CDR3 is TGTGCCAGCAGCCCCAGGACAGGGCTCTACGAGCAGTACTTC. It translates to CASSPRTGLYEQYF.

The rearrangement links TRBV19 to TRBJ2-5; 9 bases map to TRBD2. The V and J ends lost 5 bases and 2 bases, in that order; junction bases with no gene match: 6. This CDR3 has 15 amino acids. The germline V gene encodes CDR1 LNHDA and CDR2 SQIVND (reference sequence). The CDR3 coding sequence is TGTGCCAGTAGTTTAAGCGGGAGGCCGCAAGAGACCCAGTACTTC. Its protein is CASSLSGRPQETQYF. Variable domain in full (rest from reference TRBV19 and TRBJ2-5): DGGITQSPKYLFRKEGQNVTLSCEQNLNHDAMYWYRQDPGQGLRLIYYSQIVNDFQKGDIAEGYSVSREKKESFPLTVTSAQKNPTAFYLCASSLSGRPQETQYFGPGTRLLVL.